The 30 T cell receptor beta chains listed next were all sequenced from one sample in a study of immune evolution from preneoplasia to lung adenocarcinoma. TCRdb's table, derived via immunoSEQ multiplex PCR, lists solely in-frame clones and lacks some. The sample has some 15,000 clones, approximately 80% seen once. Sequences were obtained from FFPE minimally invasive lung adenocarcinoma tissue. The receptors originated from a person aged 65 to 85 with lung adenocarcinoma.

CDR3 in amino acids: CASSMDRATDTQYF. As DNA, the CDR3 is TGCGCCAGCAGCATGGACAGAGCCACAGATACGCAGTATTTT. This chain links TRBV5-1 with TRBJ2-3, with D maybe TRBD1 (6 bases). Per the germline V gene, CDR1 is SGHRS and CDR2 is YFSETQ. Trimming took off 4 bases at V and 2 bases at J, with 11 bases between the two ends. The CDR3 contains 14 residues.

The table lists this clone with a count of one. The gene calls are TRBV19 and TRBJ2-3; no definite D call. V was cut by 1 base and J by 6 bases, with 8 bases left in between. CDR1 and CDR2 (germline): LNHDA, SQIVND (reference sequence). This CDR3 has 13 residues. Written as DNA, the CDR3 is TGTGCCAGTAGTATAGGTGTTAGTGATACGCAGTATTTT. It is translated as CASSIGVSDTQYF. The full variable domain, its missing parts supplied by reference TRBV19 and TRBJ2-3, is DGGITQSPKYLFRKEGQNVTLSCEQNLNHDAMYWYRQDPGQGLRLIYYSQIVNDFQKGDIAEGYSVSREKKESFPLTVTSAQKNPTAFYLCASSIGVSDTQYFGPGTRLTVL.

The chain employs TRBV4-2 and TRBJ1-1; TRBD1 is a possible D gene (5 bases). Between the trimmed V and J ends, which lost 0 bases and 5 bases, there was a span of 13 bases. Germline V gives CDR1 LGHNA, CDR2 YNFKEQ. The CDR3 extends over 15 amino acids. The CDR3 sequence: CASSQDRYGGTEAFF. For the CDR3, the DNA is TGTGCCAGCAGCCAAGATCGATACGGGGGGACTGAAGCTTTCTTT.

This clone was found a few times. The chain uses TRBV4-1 and TRBJ1-1; 7 bases fit TRBD1. V shed 3 bases, J shed 1 base, and the junction held 8 bases outside the gene matches. The CDR3 contains 16 residues. The germline V gene encodes CDR1 MGHRA and CDR2 YSYEKL. In nucleotides, the CDR3 is TGCGCCAGCAGCCAGAGCCCGGGACAGAAGAACACTGAAGCTTTCTTT. Amino acids: CASSQSPGQKNTEAFF.

The chain joins TRBV6-1 to TRBJ1-2; 8 bases are shared with TRBD1. The J segment lost 8 bases and the V segment lost 2 bases, leaving 7 bases of the junction unmatched. Germline V gene sequence: CDR1 MNHNS, CDR2 SASEGT. This CDR3 has 14 residues. CDR3 sequence reads: CASSESQGAGGYTF. The CDR3 DNA reads as TGTGCCAGCAGTGAAAGCCAGGGGGCGGGAGGCTACACCTTC.

This clone showed up just once. The chain uses TRBV11-1 and TRBJ1-1, with D tentatively TRBD1 (5 bases). In germline, CDR1 is SGHAT, CDR2 FQDESV (reference sequence). This CDR3 is 12 amino acids long. The V end was cut by 2 bases, the J end by 6 bases, with 7 bases between. DNA for the CDR3: TGTGCCAGCAGCTTAAGACAGTCTGAAGCTTTCTTT. This codes for CASSLRQSEAFF. Complete variable domain (other parts from reference TRBV11-1 and TRBJ1-1): EAEVAQSPRYKITEKSQAVAFWCDPISGHATLYWYRQILGQGPELLVQFQDESVVDDSQLPKDRFSAERLKGVDSTLKIQPAELGDSAMYLCASSLRQSEAFFGQGTRLTVV.

This chain uses TRBV18 with TRBJ2-1; D is tentatively TRBD1 or TRBD2 (6 bases each). From germline, CDR1 is KGHSH and CDR2 LQKENI. The germline V and J ends were trimmed by 0 bases and 5 bases, with 17 bases remaining between them. The CDR3 is 17 amino acids. CDR3 in amino acids: CASSPPEGGAGDNEQFF. The DNA for the CDR3 is TGTGCCAGCTCACCACCGGAGGGGGGAGCAGGCGACAATGAGCAGTTCTTC.

The chain combines TRBV28 with TRBJ1-4, with 9 bases that match TRBD1. J lost 8 bases, V lost 4 bases, and 5 bases had no gene match. In germline, CDR1 is MDHEN, CDR2 SYDVKM. The CDR3 has 14 amino acids. As DNA, the CDR3 is TGTGCCAGCAGTTCGGGACAGGGAAACGAAAAACTGTTTTTT. Its translation is CASSSGQGNEKLFF.

This clone has just a few counts. V usage is TRBV6-1 and J usage is TRBJ2-3, with 7 bases lining up with TRBD2. This CDR3 comprises 14 residues. V gave up 8 bases and J gave up 0 bases; unmatched junction bases: 5. Germline CDR1 and CDR2: MNHNS and SASEGT. The CDR3 DNA reads as TGTGCCAGCGGCGGGGGTACTAGCACAGATACGCAGTATTTT. Amino acid sequence: CASGGGTSTDTQYF.

This clone has only a few counts. The chain is built from TRBV27 and TRBJ1-1, with D possibly being TRBD1 (5 bases). V was shortened by 2 bases and J by 4 bases, with 8 bases between the two germline ends. Germline-derived CDR1 and CDR2 are MNHEY and SMNVEV (reference sequence). This CDR3 comprises 13 residues. This CDR3 reads CASSLDDSTEAFF. The CDR3 nucleotides read TGTGCCAGCAGTTTAGACGACAGCACTGAAGCTTTCTTT.

This chain links TRBV18 with TRBJ1-3; D gene uncertain. Per germline, CDR1 KGHSH and CDR2 LQKENI. The CDR3 is 14 residues long. The V and J ends lost 5 bases and 4 bases respectively, with 12 bases between them. CDR3 sequence (DNA): TGTGCCAGCTCAGCAGGCCTTGAGGGAAACACCATATATTTT. Its protein is CASSAGLEGNTIYF.

The J gene is TRBJ2-1, the V gene TRBV30, with 9 bases aligning to TRBD1. Germline values: CDR1 GTSNPN, CDR2 SVGIG (reference sequence). CDR3 size: 15 residues. J lost 3 bases, V lost 3 bases, and 6 bases had no gene match. The CDR3 region is CAWRLGDRDYNEQFF. The CDR3 DNA follows: TGTGCCTGGAGGTTAGGGGACAGGGACTACAATGAGCAGTTCTTC.

This chain connects TRBV6-1 to TRBJ2-2; 7 nucleotides align to TRBD1. The CDR3 has 14 amino acids. Germline CDR1 reads MNHNS; CDR2 reads SASEGT. The V and J ends lost 5 bases and 1 base, in that order; junction bases with no gene match: 1. The CDR3 loop is CASSWDRNTGELFF. CDR3 nucleotide sequence: TGTGCCAGCAGTTGGGACAGGAACACCGGGGAGCTGTTTTTT.

The chain combines TRBV28 with TRBJ1-5; 9 positions agree with TRBD1. The CDR3 has 16 amino acids. V trimming: 5 bases; J trimming: 5 bases; junction bases outside the gene matches: 10. CDR1 is MDHEN and CDR2 is SYDVKM in the germline V gene. The CDR3 here is CASSRVGQGLDQPQHF. CDR3 bases: TGTGCCAGCAGTCGGGTGGGACAGGGCTTGGATCAGCCCCAGCATTTT.

This clone was detected only once. The chain employs TRBV19 and TRBJ1-1; D perhaps matches TRBD1 (5 bases). Germline values: CDR1 LNHDA, CDR2 SQIVND (reference sequence). V dropped 11 bases and J dropped 2 bases, with 15 bases sitting between them. This CDR3 has 13 residues. The CDR3 sequence is CASHQGGNTEAFF. CDR3 nucleotide sequence: TGTGCCTCTCACCAGGGAGGAAACACTGAAGCTTTCTTT.

The rearrangement joins TRBV7-8 to TRBJ2-3; weak D call: TRBD2 (5 bases). Trimming took off 2 bases at V and 0 bases at J, with 9 bases between the two ends. This CDR3 comprises 15 residues. Germline V lookup: CDR1 SGHVS, CDR2 FQNEAQ. The CDR3 nucleotides are TGTGCCAGCAGCTTACTCGGGAAGAGCACAGATACGCAGTATTTT. Residues: CASSLLGKSTDTQYF.

The chain is built from TRBV11-2 and TRBJ2-6; either TRBD1 or TRBD2 may supply D (6 bases each). Germline values: CDR1 SGHAT, CDR2 FQNNGV. The CDR3 covers 19 residues. Trimming took off 7 bases at V and 0 bases at J, with 22 bases between the two ends. The CDR3 region has the DNA TGTGCCAGCATCCTTAGAAGGGGGGAGGCCTTCTCTGGGGCCAACGTCCTGACTTTC. Encoded protein: CASILRRGEAFSGANVLTF.

There are a few counts of this clone. The genes are TRBV29-1 and TRBJ2-7, with 7 nucleotides matching TRBD2. The V gene end was trimmed by 6 bases and the J gene end by 3 bases; junction bases not matched to a gene: 2. Germline V gives CDR1 SQVTM, CDR2 ANQGSEA. There are 11 residues in the CDR3. The CDR3 sequence is CSVREVYEQYF. CDR3 in DNA: TGCAGCGTCCGGGAGGTCTACGAGCAGTACTTC.

This clone was picked up a small number of times. The chain is built from TRBV7-9 and TRBJ2-6; TRBD2 might be the D (6 bases). Trimming cost V 5 bases and J 4 bases, with 6 bases left between them. This CDR3 is built from 13 residues. The germline CDR1 and CDR2 sequences are SEHNR and FQNEAQ (reference sequence). The CDR3 reads CASSGGGANVLTF. In nucleotides, the CDR3 is TGTGCCAGCAGCGGAGGGGGGGCCAACGTCCTGACTTTC. Filled out from reference TRBV7-9 and TRBJ2-6, the complete variable domain reads DTGVSQNPRHKITKRGQNVTFRCDPISEHNRLYWYRQTLGQGPEFLTYFQNEAQLEKSRLLSDRFSAERPKGSFSTLEIQRTEQGDSAMYLCASSGGGANVLTFGAGSRLTVL.

The chain joins TRBV10-3 to TRBJ1-4; weak D call: TRBD1 (6 bases). The CDR3 contains 13 residues. Germline CDR1 is ENHRY and CDR2 is SYGVKD. Deletions cut 8 bases from V and 8 bases from J, with 15 bases between. CDR3: CAIGGGQGEKLFF. The CDR3 region has the DNA TGTGCCATCGGAGGGGGTCAGGGGGAAAAACTGTTTTTT.

V and J are TRBV28 and TRBJ1-2; TRBD1 is a possible D gene (5 bases). The CDR3 has 13 amino acids. Trimming cost V 6 bases and J 4 bases, with 12 bases left between them. The germline CDR1 and CDR2 sequences are MDHEN and SYDVKM. CDR3 DNA sequence: TGTGCCAGCAGGCTAAGACAGACCTATGGCTACACCTTC. Translated, it gives CASRLRQTYGYTF.

The chain recombines TRBV2 with TRBJ1-5; D is ambiguous. Trimming cost V 7 bases and J 2 bases, with 9 bases left between them. Germline V gene sequence: CDR1 SNHLY, CDR2 FYNNEI. The CDR3 runs to 13 residues. This chain's CDR3 is CASKVFGNQPQHF. CDR3 nucleotide sequence: TGTGCCAGCAAGGTTTTTGGCAATCAGCCCCAGCATTTT. The full variable domain, its missing parts supplied by reference TRBV2 and TRBJ1-5, is EPEVTQTPSHQVTQMGQEVILRCVPISNHLYFYWYRQILGQKVEFLVSFYNNEISEKSEIFDDQFSVERPDGSNFTLKIRSTKLEDSAMYFCASKVFGNQPQHFGDGTRLSIL.

The genes are TRBV19 and TRBJ2-1; TRBD1 or TRBD2 may be the D gene (5 bases each). Germline assignment: CDR1 LNHDA and CDR2 SQIVND (reference sequence). V was pared by 5 bases and J by 0 bases, with 11 bases between. The CDR3 loop spans 15 amino acids. For the CDR3, the DNA is TGTGCCAGTAGTCAGGGACGAAGCTCCTACAATGAGCAGTTCTTC. Translating gives CASSQGRSSYNEQFF.

This chain joins TRBV29-1 and TRBJ2-7; TRBD2 is a possible D gene (5 bases). V was clipped by 3 bases and J by 2 bases, with 8 bases between them. The CDR3 contains 12 residues. Germline-derived CDR1 and CDR2 are SQVTM and ANQGSEA. The DNA for the CDR3 is TGCAGCGTTGAGAGGGAACCCTACGAGCAGTACTTC. Its protein is CSVEREPYEQYF.

This clone appeared once. This rearrangement joins TRBV6-1 to TRBJ2-5, with TRBD2 matching over 13 bases. Germline lookup yields CDR1 MNHNS and CDR2 SASEGT. This CDR3 has 15 residues. V gave up 5 bases and J gave up 2 bases; unmatched junction bases: 2. For the CDR3, the DNA is TGTGCCAGCAGTTCGGGACTAGCGGGACAAGAGACCCAGTACTTC. As protein: CASSSGLAGQETQYF.

This clone was observed a single time. This chain uses TRBV28 with TRBJ1-1, with a possible D match to TRBD1 (6 bases). With 7 bases removed from V and 3 bases from J, the gap between germline ends came to 18 bases. CDR3 length: 15 amino acids. The germline gives CDR1 MDHEN, CDR2 SYDVKM. Here the CDR3 DNA reads TGTGCCAGCATTCTGGCCCAGGGGATCGACACTGAAGCTTTCTTT. As protein: CASILAQGIDTEAFF.

Only one count was recorded for this clone. CDR3 loop: CASSPGQLGDTIYF. CDR3 nucleotide sequence: TGTGCCAGCTCACCGGGACAGTTGGGGGACACCATATATTTT. The V gene is TRBV18, the J gene TRBJ1-3, with 7 bases lining up with TRBD1. J lost 8 bases, V lost 3 bases, and 7 bases had no gene match. CDR1 KGHSH and CDR2 LQKENI come from the germline V gene. The CDR3 covers 14 residues.

This chain connects TRBV6-5 to TRBJ2-3, with 7 bases lining up with TRBD2. The CDR3 loop spans 14 amino acids. Germline CDR1 reads MNHEY; CDR2 reads SVGAGI. V gave up 10 bases and J gave up 3 bases; unmatched junction bases: 10. The CDR3 DNA is TGTGCCATCAGACCCGGGGGGAGTACAGATACGCAGTATTTT. It codes for CAIRPGGSTDTQYF.

This clone is judged medium-sized. The chain employs TRBV2 and TRBJ2-5, with 11 bases matching TRBD2. The CDR3 consists of 15 residues. The germline CDR1 and CDR2 sequences are SNHLY and FYNNEI. After removal of 6 bases from V and 0 bases from J, the junction contained 3 bases not matched to a gene. CDR3 in DNA: TGTGCCAGCAGGTCTAGCGGGGGGTACCAAGAGACCCAGTACTTC. Protein: CASRSSGGYQETQYF.

The chain carries TRBV6-1 and TRBJ1-1; no firm D call. The CDR3 is made up of 12 amino acids. The germline gives CDR1 MNHNS, CDR2 SASEGT. V lost 1 base to trimming and J lost 5 bases, with 5 bases between them. DNA of the CDR3: TGTGCCAGCAGTGAAGTCGGAACTGAAGCTTTCTTT. This translates into CASSEVGTEAFF.